This TCR beta chain emerged from a study of beta chain features in type 1 diabetes. Researchers reported sorting CD4+ naive, central memory, regulatory and stem cell-like memory cells via CD45RO/CCR7/CD25/CD127/CD95/CD27. Expressed TCRB transcripts were sequenced after all isolated RNA was converted to cDNA. The study sequenced naive, central memory and regulatory T cell samples to an average of about 3.5 million reads. Only in-frame clones appear in the TCRdb table, and some are missing; sequencing was by immunoSEQ multiplex PCR. The data hold a few hundred thousand clones, with about 20% observed a single time. The study's findings and limits: Moderate yet significant TCRB CDR3 shortening was seen in Type 1 diabetes patients in all four CD4+ subsets. Within patients, naive, central memory and Treg TCRB repertoires seemed more similar than within healthy donors.

Per germline, CDR1 SQVTM and CDR2 ANQGSEA. This CDR3 comprises 12 residues. Trimming removed 3 bases at V and 6 bases at J, with 11 bases between. Only a few counts were recorded for this clone. The antigen remains unidentified. This sequence originates from a woman between 40 and 55 years old with type 1 diabetes. The sequencing input was naive CD4+ T cells from blood. This rearrangement joins TRBV29-1 to TRBJ1-1, with a tentative D call TRBD1 (5 bases). The CDR3 region has the DNA TGCAGCGTTGACGAGCAGGGCGCTGAAGCTTTCTTT. This codes for CSVDEQGAEAFF.